This T cell receptor (beta chain) stems from a study of shared clonotypes between healthy human individuals. Findings of the study overall: Apart from blood, nothing was sampled; tissue repertoires likely differ. Naive subsets tended to show greater estimated richness than memory subsets. Non-shared clonotypes displayed generation probabilities falling below those of clonotypes present in all four donors.

In the case of this clone: What it binds is unknown.

The naive CD8 subset, CD45RO-negative cells positively selected for CCR7, excluded terminally differentiated effector memory CD45RA+ cells. The V gene end was trimmed by 5 bases and the J gene end by 3 bases; junction bases not matched to a gene: 7. CDR3 size: 14 residues. Germline-derived CDR1 and CDR2 are PRHDT and FYEKMQ (reference sequence). Data came from immunoSEQ multiplex PCR; TCRdb stores just in-frame clones and leaves some out. The data contain millions of clones, about 93% of them singletons. This sequence joins TRBV13 and TRBJ2-7; 7 bases align to TRBD1. This sequence originates from a man between 18 and 29 years old in good health. Some clones in this sample may be carry-over from other donors' samples. The sequenced sample was naive CD8+ T cells from PBMCs. Here the CDR3 reads CASSPGTVVYEQYF. CDR3 DNA: TGTGCCAGCAGCCCGGGGACAGTAGTCTACGAGCAGTACTTC.